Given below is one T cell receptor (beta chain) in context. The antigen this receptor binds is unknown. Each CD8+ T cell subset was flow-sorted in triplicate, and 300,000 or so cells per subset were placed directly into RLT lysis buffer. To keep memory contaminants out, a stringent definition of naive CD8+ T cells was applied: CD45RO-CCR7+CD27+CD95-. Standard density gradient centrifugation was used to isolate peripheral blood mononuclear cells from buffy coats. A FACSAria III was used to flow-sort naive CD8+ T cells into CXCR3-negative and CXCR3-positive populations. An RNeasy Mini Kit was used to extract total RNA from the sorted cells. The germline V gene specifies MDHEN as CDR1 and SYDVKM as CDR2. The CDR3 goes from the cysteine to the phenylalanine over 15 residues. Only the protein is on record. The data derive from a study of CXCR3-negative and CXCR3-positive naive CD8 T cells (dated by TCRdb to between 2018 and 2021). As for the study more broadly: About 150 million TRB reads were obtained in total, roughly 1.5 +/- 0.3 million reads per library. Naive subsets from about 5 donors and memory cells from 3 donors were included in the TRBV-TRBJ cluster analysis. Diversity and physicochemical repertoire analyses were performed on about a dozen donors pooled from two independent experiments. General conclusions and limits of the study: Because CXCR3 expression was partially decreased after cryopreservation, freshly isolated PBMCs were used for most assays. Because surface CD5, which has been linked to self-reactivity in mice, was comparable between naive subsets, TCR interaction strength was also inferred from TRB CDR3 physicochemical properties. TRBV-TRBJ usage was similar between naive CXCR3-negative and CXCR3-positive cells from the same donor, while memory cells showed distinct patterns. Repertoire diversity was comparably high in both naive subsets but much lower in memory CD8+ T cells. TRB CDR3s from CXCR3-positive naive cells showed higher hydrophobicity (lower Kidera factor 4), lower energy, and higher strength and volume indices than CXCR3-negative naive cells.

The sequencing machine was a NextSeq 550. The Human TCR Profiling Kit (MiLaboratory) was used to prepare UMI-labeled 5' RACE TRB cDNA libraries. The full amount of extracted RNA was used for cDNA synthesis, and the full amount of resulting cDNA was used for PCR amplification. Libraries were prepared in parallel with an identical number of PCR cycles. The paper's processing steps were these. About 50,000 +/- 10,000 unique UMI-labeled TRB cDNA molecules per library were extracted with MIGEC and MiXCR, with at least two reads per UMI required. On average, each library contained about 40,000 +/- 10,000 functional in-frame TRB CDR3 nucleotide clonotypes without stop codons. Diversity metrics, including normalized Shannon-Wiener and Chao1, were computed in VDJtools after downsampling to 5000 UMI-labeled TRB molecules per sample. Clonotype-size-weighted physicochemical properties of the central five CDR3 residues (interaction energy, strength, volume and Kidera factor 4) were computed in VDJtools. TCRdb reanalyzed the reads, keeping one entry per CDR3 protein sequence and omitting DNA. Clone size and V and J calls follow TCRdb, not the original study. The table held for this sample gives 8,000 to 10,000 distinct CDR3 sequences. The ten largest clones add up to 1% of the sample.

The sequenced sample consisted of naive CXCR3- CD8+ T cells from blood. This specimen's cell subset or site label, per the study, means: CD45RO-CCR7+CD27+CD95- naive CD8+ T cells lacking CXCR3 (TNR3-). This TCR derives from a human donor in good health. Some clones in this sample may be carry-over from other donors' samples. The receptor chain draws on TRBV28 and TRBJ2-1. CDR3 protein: CASRKTQTSYNEQFF.